The clone carrying this T cell receptor (beta chain) was counted ten times or more. The target antigen is unknown. Ophthalmopathy cases scored 3 or more on the Clinical Activity Score and 4 or more on NOSPECS grade, with duration below 3 months. Thyroid ultrasound and orbital computed tomography, with clinical symptoms and serum thyroxine and TRAb, informed diagnoses. The CDR3 runs 13 residues. V lost 0 bases, J lost 6 bases, and 10 bases lay in between. CDR1 and CDR2 (germline): SGDLS, YYNGEE. This entry belongs to a study of T cells in Graves' hyperthyroidism and ophthalmopathy. Study at large: Peripheral blood was taken when the disease was first diagnosed, before any treatment began. Regarding the study as a whole: In blood, most of the thyroid clonotypes expanded above 0.001 were also present.

Amplification targeted TCR beta CDR3 regions from RNA transcripts. Researchers ran a first-round RT-PCR on the TCR CDR3 using the HTBI primer set. TCRdb independently ran MiXCR on the multiplex PCR reads; one entry per CDR3 protein. Of 250,000 to 400,000 distinct CDR3 sequences listed, roughly 15% are singletons. The sequencing input was blood. The rearrangement uses TRBV9 and TRBJ2-7, with D possibly matching TRBD1 (6 bases). This TCR derives from a woman in her forties with Graves' ophthalmopathy. CDR3 DNA: TGTGCCAGCAGCGTAGGCAGGGGCGGCGAGCAGTACTTC. Translating it yields CASSVGRGGEQYF.